The sequence of this TCR beta chain was determined in a study of long-term antiretroviral therapy in people with HIV. The study's findings and limits: From the mid-2000s to the late 2010s, blood was obtained, possibly while participants received older ART regimens. Transplant donor controls retained higher diversity, though diversity increased after ART. The range of CDR3 lengths in HIV repertoires proved narrower than that found in controls.

For this clone: Its antigen remains unidentified.

The assay, immunoSEQ v3.0, was run at survey level. Here immunoSEQ multiplex PCR was the method, and the copy in TCRdb shows in-frame clones only, minus some. This table has about 17,000 clones, approximately 79% appearing once. Germline CDR1 and CDR2: GTSNPN and SVGIG (reference sequence). V gave up 3 bases and J gave up 5 bases; unmatched junction bases: 2. The CDR3 has 14 amino acids. This TCR derives from a middle-aged woman with HIV. Specimen: unsorted PBMCs, collected 2.3 years after starting antiretroviral therapy. The chain employs TRBV30 and TRBJ2-2, with 11 positions matching TRBD1. CDR3 sequence (DNA): TGTGCCTGGAGGGGACAGGGGGAAACCGGGGAGCTGTTTTTT. Its protein product is CAWRGQGETGELFF.